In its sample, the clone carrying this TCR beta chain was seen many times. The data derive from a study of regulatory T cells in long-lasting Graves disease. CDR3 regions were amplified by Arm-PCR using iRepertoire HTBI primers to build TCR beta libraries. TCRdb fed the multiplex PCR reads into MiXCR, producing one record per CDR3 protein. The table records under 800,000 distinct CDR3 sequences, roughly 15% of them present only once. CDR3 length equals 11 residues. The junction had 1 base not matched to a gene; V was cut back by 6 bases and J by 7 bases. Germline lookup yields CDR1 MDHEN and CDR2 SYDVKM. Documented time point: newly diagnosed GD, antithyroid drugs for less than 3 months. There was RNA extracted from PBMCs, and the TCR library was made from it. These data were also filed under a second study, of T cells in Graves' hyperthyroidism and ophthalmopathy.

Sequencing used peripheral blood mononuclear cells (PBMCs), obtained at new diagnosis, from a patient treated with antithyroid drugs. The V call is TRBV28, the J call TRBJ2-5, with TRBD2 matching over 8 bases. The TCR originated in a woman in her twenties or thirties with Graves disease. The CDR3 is CASRTSATQYF. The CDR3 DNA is TGTGCCAGCAGGACTAGCGCGACCCAGTACTTC.